The 5 T cell receptor beta chains presented below share a single source sample, sequenced in a study of cytomegalovirus exposure and HLA in healthy donors. 13 Jbeta primers and 60 Vbeta primers were used for the PCR. Profiling relied on immunoSEQ multiplex PCR, and the TCRdb table lists in-frame clones only, not all of them. The sample consists of 150,000 to 200,000 clones, roughly four fifths of them appearing once. Sequenced input: PBMCs. These receptors were taken from a man aged 18 to 30 in good health and CMV-seronegative.

The chain combines TRBV10-1 with TRBJ2-2; D perhaps matches TRBD2 (5 bases). V lost 6 bases, J lost 6 bases, and 8 bases lay in between. The germline CDR1 and CDR2 sequences are WNHNN and SYGVQD (reference sequence). This CDR3 has 12 residues. CDR3 sequence reads: CASSGVAGELFF. DNA for the CDR3: TGCGCCAGCAGCGGGGTGGCCGGGGAGCTGTTTTTT.

The chain combines TRBV5-1 with TRBJ1-1; D remains ambiguous. Deletions cut 4 bases from V and 1 base from J, with 17 bases between. The CDR3 runs 16 residues. Germline CDR1 SGHRS, CDR2 YFSETQ. CDR3 sequence: CASSLTPSRENTEAFF. CDR3 sequence (DNA): TGCGCCAGCAGCCTGACCCCGTCACGGGAGAACACTGAAGCTTTCTTT. Full variable domain (rest looked up from reference TRBV5-1 and TRBJ1-1): KAGVTQTPRYLIKTRGQQVTLSCSPISGHRSVSWYQQTPGQGLQFLFEYFSETQRNKGNFPGRFSGRQFSNSRSEMNVSTLELGDSALYLCASSLTPSRENTEAFFGQGTRLTVV.

The chain has TRBV19 and TRBJ2-1, with 8 bases aligning to TRBD2. Looked up from germline, CDR1 is LNHDA and CDR2 is SQIVND (reference sequence). The trim removed 4 bases at V and 1 base at J, leaving 3 bases unmatched. The CDR3 extends over 15 amino acids. The CDR3 coding sequence is TGTGCCAGTAGTACCAGCGGGAGTTCCTACAATGAGCAGTTCTTC. Translating gives CASSTSGSSYNEQFF.

V is TRBV7-8 and J is TRBJ2-7; D is unresolved. Trimming removed 6 bases from V and 7 bases from J, with 16 bases in between. Germline V gene lookup returns CDR1 SGHVS and CDR2 FQNEAQ. The CDR3 sequence is 13 residues long. The CDR3 region is CASRGTKPREQYF. DNA of the CDR3: TGTGCCAGCAGGGGTACTAAACCACGTGAGCAGTACTTC.

The chain employs TRBV2 and TRBJ2-1; 9 bases are shared with TRBD2. Germline CDR1 is SNHLY and CDR2 is FYNNEI. CDR3 length: 15 amino acids. J gave up 6 bases and V 7 bases, and 10 bases lay outside the gene matches. The CDR3 sequence is CASTDLSGGSNEQFF. CDR3 DNA sequence: TGTGCCAGCACCGACTTGAGCGGGGGGTCCAATGAGCAGTTCTTC.